A single sample gave rise to the 27 T cell receptor beta chains below, sequenced in a study of blood T cell repertoires in COVID-19. Data came from immunoSEQ multiplex PCR; TCRdb stores just in-frame clones and leaves some out. The sample holds about 310,000 clones, about nine tenths seen once. Source material: PBMCs or T cells enriched from blood (not recorded which). These receptor sequences come from a woman aged 40 to 49 who had recovered from COVID-19.

The chain carries TRBV10-2 and TRBJ2-1; 10 nucleotides align to TRBD2. The J segment lost 5 bases and the V segment lost 7 bases, leaving 5 bases of the junction unmatched. Germline V lookup: CDR1 WSHSY, CDR2 SAAADI. This CDR3 has 14 residues. CDR3: CASMSGRADNEQFF. The CDR3 bases are TGCGCCAGCATGAGCGGGAGGGCCGACAATGAGCAGTTCTTC.

CDR3 region: CASSSPGVDQPQHF. CDR3 coding DNA: TGTGCCAGCAGCTCCCCGGGAGTCGATCAGCCCCAGCATTTT. The chain employs TRBV13 and TRBJ1-5; D gene uncertain. Trimming took off 4 bases at V and 5 bases at J, with 12 bases between the two ends. Germline V gene data show CDR1 as PRHDT and CDR2 as FYEKMQ (reference sequence). The length of the CDR3 is 14 residues.

Comment on this clone: Sequence at one end of the junction differs from germline and may be a read error. V gene TRBV2 combines with J gene TRBJ2-7; TRBD2 matches at 7 bases. The V gene's germline CDR1 is SNHLY and CDR2 FYNNEI. This CDR3 is built from 14 residues. The CDR3 DNA is TGTGCCAGCAGAGAAGGCGGGAGTAAAGGAGAGCAGTACTTC. It encodes CASREGGSKGEQYF.

The table lists this clone with a few counts. This chain links TRBV20-1 with TRBJ2-7, with TRBD2 matching 10 bases. Germline assignment: CDR1 DFQATT and CDR2 SNEGSKA (reference sequence). The V segment lost 3 bases and the J segment 1 base; nucleotides outside the gene matches: 6. The CDR3 has 15 amino acids. The CDR3 region is CSASGTSGTSYEQYF. The CDR3 coding sequence is TGCAGTGCTAGTGGCACTAGCGGGACGTCCTACGAGCAGTACTTC.

The chain links TRBV3-1 (or the pseudogene TRBV3-2) to TRBJ1-2; 8 bases match TRBD1. The CDR3 runs 15 residues. Trimming cost V 5 bases and J 7 bases; bases outside gene matches: 12. CDR1 is LGHDT and CDR2 is YNNKEL in the germline V gene (reference sequence). CDR3 DNA: TGTGCCAGCAGCTCCTCATTCCAGGGGGCGTTTGGCTACACCTTC. This translates into CASSSSFQGAFGYTF.

The chain's CDR3 is CASSYNQGTTEAFF. The CDR3 bases are TGTGCCAGCAGTTACAACCAGGGGACCACTGAAGCTTTCTTT. This chain connects TRBV6-6 to TRBJ1-1; a weak D match, TRBD1 (6 bases). V was cut by 2 bases and J by 4 bases, with 11 bases left in between. Germline assignment: CDR1 MNHNY and CDR2 SVGAGI (reference sequence). The CDR3 has 14 amino acids.

V and J are TRBV19 and TRBJ1-5; D might be TRBD1 (6 bases). Germline CDR1 is LNHDA and CDR2 is SQIVND (reference sequence). V was clipped by 5 bases and J by 2 bases, with 10 bases between them. CDR3 length equals 14 residues. This CDR3 is CASSPRQGNQPQHF. For the CDR3, the DNA is TGTGCCAGTAGTCCCCGACAGGGCAATCAGCCCCAGCATTTT.

This clone appeared a single time. CDR3 loop: CASSPLTDLYNEQFF. CDR3 in DNA: TGTGCCAGCTCACCACTGACTGACCTCTACAATGAGCAGTTCTTC. The chain has TRBV18 and TRBJ2-1; D unresolved. CDR1 and CDR2 from the germline V gene are KGHSH and LQKENI. CDR3 length: 15 residues. V dropped 1 base and J dropped 3 bases, with 10 bases sitting between them.

V is TRBV29-1 and J is TRBJ1-2; D unclear. The CDR3 has 13 residues. CDR1 and CDR2 (germline): SQVTM, ANQGSEA. The V end lost 4 bases, the J end lost 4 bases, and 13 bases lay between the germline ends. The CDR3 region has the DNA TGCAGCGTTGGTACCACGGGTACCTATGGCTACACCTTC. It codes for CSVGTTGTYGYTF.

The rearrangement links TRBV24-1 to TRBJ2-3; 14 nucleotides match TRBD2. Germline V gene sequence: CDR1 KGHDR, CDR2 SFDVKD. The CDR3 spans 17 residues. The V gene end was trimmed by 7 bases and the J gene end by 2 bases; junction bases not matched to a gene: 7. CDR3 in amino acids: CATSLGTSGSPTDTQYF. The DNA for the CDR3 is TGTGCCACCAGCCTAGGGACTAGCGGGAGTCCCACAGATACGCAGTATTTT.

CDR3 nucleotides: TGCGCCAGCAGCTTGGCGTGGGGGGTCAATGAGCAGTTCTTC. Translating gives CASSLAWGVNEQFF. V gene TRBV5-1 combines with J gene TRBJ2-1; maybe TRBD2 (6 bases). The V gene lost 0 bases and the J gene lost 6 bases, with 10 bases spanning the gap. The CDR3 is 14 amino acids. The germline V gene encodes CDR1 SGHRS and CDR2 YFSETQ.

The rearrangement links TRBV18 to TRBJ2-7; 13 bases agree with TRBD2. Germline CDR1 reads KGHSH; CDR2 reads LQKENI. Losses at the gene ends were 0 bases for V and 4 bases for J; bases not matched to a gene: 6. There are 17 residues in the CDR3. For the CDR3, the DNA is TGTGCCAGCTCACCACCGGGGGGACTAGCGGGGACTTACGAGCAGTACTTC. This sequence encodes CASSPPGGLAGTYEQYF.

This chain uses TRBV5-4 with TRBJ2-2; D uncertain. V was cut by 0 bases and J by 2 bases, with 5 bases left in between. CDR1 and CDR2 from the germline V gene are SGHNT and YYREEE (reference sequence). The CDR3 loop spans 14 amino acids. CDR3 DNA: TGTGCCAGCAGCTTGGGGGCTAACACCGGGGAGCTGTTTTTT. This codes for CASSLGANTGELFF.

The chain couples TRBV19 to TRBJ2-5; 9 bases agree with TRBD1. The J segment lost 7 bases and the V segment lost 6 bases, leaving 9 bases of the junction unmatched. Germline CDR1 LNHDA, CDR2 SQIVND (reference sequence). This CDR3 spans 14 amino acids. The CDR3 DNA is TGTGCCAGTAGCCCGACAGGGGGAGGAGGGACCCAGTACTTC. It codes for CASSPTGGGGTQYF.

This rearrangement joins TRBV7-2 to TRBJ1-1; possibly TRBD1 for D (6 bases). Germline-derived CDR1 and CDR2 are SGHTA and FQGNSA. Trimming removed 5 bases at V and 1 base at J, with 11 bases between. CDR3 length equals 14 residues. CDR3 loop: CASSPQGANTEAFF. In DNA, the CDR3 is TGTGCCAGCAGCCCACAGGGTGCGAACACTGAAGCTTTCTTT.

The J gene is TRBJ2-7, the V gene TRBV9, with D uncertain. The germline CDR1 and CDR2 sequences are SGDLS and YYNGEE. The CDR3 is made up of 11 amino acids. Trimming removed 2 bases from V and 10 bases from J, with 10 bases in between. CDR3: CASSVLPQQYF. CDR3 coding DNA: TGTGCCAGCAGCGTCCTACCCCAACAGTACTTC.

CDR3 sequence (DNA): TGTGCCAGCAGCCCGAGACAGGGGGCCCCCTATGGCTACACCTTC. It specifies CASSPRQGAPYGYTF. The rearrangement uses TRBV7-2 and TRBJ1-2; 10 nucleotides agree with TRBD1. V lost 5 bases to trimming and J lost 4 bases; unmatched junction nucleotides: 7. Germline lookup yields CDR1 SGHTA and CDR2 FQGNSA. The CDR3 has 15 residues.

This clone was seen once. This sequence joins TRBV7-2 and TRBJ1-2; D gene uncertain. This CDR3 comprises 13 residues. V lost 0 bases and J lost 10, with 12 bases in between. Germline lookup yields CDR1 SGHTA and CDR2 FQGNSA. CDR3 region: CASSLARERDYTF. As DNA, the CDR3 is TGTGCCAGCAGCTTAGCTAGAGAGAGAGACTACACCTTC.

This chain uses TRBV11-2 with TRBJ2-1; D might be TRBD2 (6 bases). The germline gives CDR1 SGHAT, CDR2 FQNNGV. V was clipped by 3 bases and J by 10 bases, with 7 bases between them. The CDR3 runs 11 residues. CDR3 coding DNA: TGTGCCAGCAGCTTGCGGGACGAGCAGTTCTTC. It translates to CASSLRDEQFF.

The chain employs TRBV7-2 and TRBJ2-7, with 11 bases lining up with TRBD2. CDR1 SGHTA and CDR2 FQGNSA come from the germline V gene. The J segment lost 0 bases and the V segment lost 5 bases, leaving 9 bases of the junction unmatched. The CDR3 is 17 residues long. CDR3 in amino acids: CASSLSSGTSGSYEQYF. Written as DNA, the CDR3 is TGTGCCAGCAGCCTCAGCTCCGGGACTAGCGGCTCCTACGAGCAGTACTTC.

The chain couples TRBV3-1 (or the pseudogene TRBV3-2) to TRBJ2-5, with D maybe TRBD2 (6 bases). Germline V gene data show CDR1 as LGHDT and CDR2 as YNNKEL (reference sequence). The length of the CDR3 is 17 residues. V was pared by 0 bases and J by 7 bases, with 21 bases between. The CDR3 DNA reads TGTGCCAGCAGCCAAGATAGGTTGGGGGGAGTTGATGTGACCCAGTACTTC. Translation gives CASSQDRLGGVDVTQYF.

The J gene is TRBJ2-3, the V gene TRBV14; 10 bases are a match to TRBD1. From germline, CDR1 is SGHDN and CDR2 FVKESK. The V and J ends lost 1 base and 4 bases, in that order; junction bases with no gene match: 5. The CDR3 totals 16 residues. In DNA, the CDR3 is TGTGCCAGCAGCCAAGCGGGACAGGGGTATTCAGATACGCAGTATTTT. This translates into CASSQAGQGYSDTQYF. Supplemented by reference TRBV14 and TRBJ2-3, the full variable domain reads EAGVTQFPSHSVIEKGQTVTLRCDPISGHDNLYWYRRVMGKEIKFLLHFVKESKQDESGMPNNRFLAERTGGTYSTLKVQPAELEDSGVYFCASSQAGQGYSDTQYFGPGTRLTVL.

This clone was counted only a few times. The rearrangement joins TRBV5-6 to TRBJ2-1; TRBD1 matches 9 bases. Germline CDR1 SGHDT, CDR2 YYEEEE. V lost 6 bases and J lost 3; bases outside the gene matches: 7. CDR3 size: 15 residues. The CDR3 is CASIVWGQGYNEQFF. The CDR3 bases are TGTGCCAGCATCGTATGGGGACAGGGCTACAATGAGCAGTTCTTC.

The V and J genes are TRBV11-3 and TRBJ1-2; perhaps TRBD1 as D (6 bases). With 5 bases removed from V and 4 bases from J, the gap between germline ends came to 14 bases. This CDR3 contains 14 residues. The germline CDR1 and CDR2 sequences are SGHNT and YENEEA. This CDR3 reads CASSPDQGTYGYTF. CDR3 coding DNA: TGTGCCAGCAGCCCGGACCAGGGGACCTATGGCTACACCTTC.

The rearrangement links TRBV10-2 to TRBJ2-7; 8 nucleotides align to TRBD2. V dropped 3 bases and J dropped 0; count of bases not matched to a gene: 4. The CDR3 spans 15 residues. Germline lookup yields CDR1 WSHSY and CDR2 SAAADI. The CDR3 DNA is TGCGCCAGCAGTGAATTAGCGGGGAACTCCTACGAGCAGTACTTC. Translation: CASSELAGNSYEQYF.

The J gene is TRBJ1-1, the V gene TRBV10-3; D unclear. Germline CDR1 ENHRY, CDR2 SYGVKD. The CDR3 loop spans 14 amino acids. V lost 7 bases and J 7 bases, leaving 19 bases between the germline ends. The CDR3 DNA sequence: TGTGCCATCACTACAGACACCACAAGCTTTGAAGCTTTCTTT. Its translation: CAITTDTTSFEAFF.

This clone was recorded once. The chain has TRBV11-2 and TRBJ2-2; 12 bases map to TRBD1. There are 17 residues in the CDR3. The V segment lost 5 bases and the J segment 1 base; nucleotides outside the gene matches: 5. The germline V gene has CDR1 SGHAT and CDR2 FQNNGV. The CDR3 DNA sequence: TGTGCCAGCAGCACCGGGACAGGGGGCTGGAACACCGGGGAGCTGTTTTTT. Translation: CASSTGTGGWNTGELFF.